Listed here are 22 T cell receptor beta chains from one sample, sequenced in a study of tumor-infiltrating lymphocytes in primary liver carcinoma (dated by TCRdb to about 2017). Total RNA and DNA were co-extracted without cell sorting from around 20-30 mg of bulk tissue using the AllPrep DNA/RNA mini kit. The instrument given in TCRdb is Illumina HiSeq 2500. TCRbeta-specific cDNA was reverse-transcribed from around 500 ng total RNA using a constant-region primer and ProtoScript II reverse transcriptase. The TCRbeta libraries were prepared through three rounds of nested multiplex PCR following a slightly modified ARM-PCR procedure. Each of the first two PCR rounds ran for approximately 10 cycles and used multiplex TRBV1-TRBV30 forward primers together with a Cbeta reverse primer. The raw public data were reprocessed by TCRdb itself: fastp quality trimming at Q25, MiXCR clonotype calling, in-frame beta chains only. Rows with one shared CDR3 protein collapse into an entry with the most common genes and DNA. The sample profile shows roughly 49,000 distinct CDR3 sequences; around 82% of them were found once. The ten largest make up approximately 24% of the sample.

Source material: liver tumor tissue from sampling region 5. Taken with the paper, the label for cell subset or site translates to: tumor region T5, tumor centre. The receptors originated from a middle-aged man with primary liver carcinoma and hepatitis B virus infection.

As for this clonotype: This could be a read error, since a much larger clone is one nucleotide away. The chain combines TRBV7-3 with TRBJ2-1; TRBD2 matches 8 bases. V shed 5 bases, J shed 4 bases, and the junction held 4 bases outside the gene matches. This CDR3 contains 14 residues. Germline V CDR1 and CDR2: SGHTA, FQGTGA. The CDR3 loop reads CASSRLACYNEQFF. The DNA for the CDR3 is TGTGCCAGCAGCCGACTAGCGTGTTACAATGAGCAGTTCTTC.

Comments on this clonotype: Given the absence of the conserved phenylalanine or tryptophan at the CDR3 end, a read error is likely. V and J are TRBV19 and TRBJ1-1, with TRBD1 identical over 10 bases. Losses at the gene ends were 3 bases for V and 10 bases for J; bases not matched to a gene: 8. CDR1 LNHDA and CDR2 SQIVND come from the germline V gene (reference sequence). This CDR3 has 14 residues. The CDR3 loop is CASSMDRGARGAFL. CDR3 DNA: TGTGCCAGTAGTATGGACAGGGGGGCTCGGGGAGCTTTCCTT.

A word on this clonotype: One end of the junction does not line up with germline, which may come from a read error. V and J are TRBV11-1 and TRBJ2-1; D possibly uses TRBD1 or TRBD2 (5 bases each). The CDR3 is made up of 15 amino acids. Germline CDR1 is SGHAT and CDR2 is FQDESV (reference sequence). CDR3 loop: CISSFQGPLNNEHFF. Written as DNA, the CDR3 is TGTATCAGCAGCTTCCAGGGACCGCTGAACAATGAGCACTTCTTC.

Remarks on this clonotype: The junction departs from germline at one end; a sequencing error may be responsible. This sequence joins TRBV30 and TRBJ1-1, with D uncertain. Germline-derived CDR1 and CDR2 are GTSNPN and SVGIG (reference sequence). The length of the CDR3 is 14 residues. The CDR3 here is CTWSVGISNTEAFF. The CDR3 DNA reads as TGCACCTGGAGTGTAGGCATCTCGAACACTGAAGCTTTCTTT.

With regard to this clonotype: The conserved closing phenylalanine or tryptophan is absent in this CDR3, likely reflecting a read error. The rearrangement uses TRBV5-5 and TRBJ2-1, with unresolved D. The CDR3 extends over 13 amino acids. V lost 3 bases to trimming and J lost 5 bases, with 9 bases between them. Germline values: CDR1 SGHKS, CDR2 YYEKEE (reference sequence). The CDR3 nucleotides are TGTGCCAGCAGCTACCGAACGGACAATGAGCAGTTCCTC. This encodes CASSYRTDNEQFL.

This chain uses TRBV9 with TRBJ2-7; D not certain. The V gene's germline CDR1 is SGDLS and CDR2 YYNGEE. The V end lost 0 bases, the J end lost 2 bases, and 9 bases lay between the germline ends. The CDR3 sequence is 14 residues long. The CDR3 nucleotides are TGTGCCAGCAGCGTAGGCCCTACCCCCTACGAGCAGTACTTC. As protein: CASSVGPTPYEQYF.

The table lists this clonotype with a count of one. One end of the junction does not line up with germline, which may come from a read error. The CDR3 loop reads CARNRGGVSHNDQFF. Written as DNA, the CDR3 is TGTGCCAGAAACCGAGGCGGGGTCTCCCACAATGACCAGTTCTTC. This chain uses TRBV6-1 with TRBJ2-1, with TRBD2 as a possible D gene (6 bases). The CDR3 has 15 residues. From germline, CDR1 is MNHNS and CDR2 SASEGT.

This rearrangement joins TRBV11-2 to TRBJ2-1; 7 nucleotides line up with TRBD1. Looked up from germline, CDR1 is SGHAT and CDR2 is FQNNGV. The V and J ends lost 10 bases and 9 bases, in that order; junction bases with no gene match: 27. The CDR3 extends over 18 amino acids. Here the CDR3 DNA reads TGTGCCATCAGTTACTTAGAGCGAGACAGGGTGTTAAACAGTGAGCAGTTCTTC. Its translation is CAISYLERDRVLNSEQFF.

Notes on this clonotype: A single base separates this from a much larger clone, so it may be a read error. The chain is built from TRBV7-9 and TRBJ2-5; D remains unclear. The CDR3 length is 11 residues. In germline, CDR1 is SEHNR, CDR2 FQNEAQ (reference sequence). The CDR3, as DNA: TGTGCCAACAGCTTGACAGAGACCCAGTACTTC. Translated: CANSLTETQYF.

In the case of this clonotype: The junction differs from germline at one of its ends, possibly a read error. This chain links TRBV4-3 with TRBJ2-6, with D possibly TRBD2 on 6 matching bases. This CDR3 has 17 residues. Germline V gives CDR1 LGHNA, CDR2 YSLEER. DNA for the CDR3: TGCGCCGGCAGCCATGATGGGTCAGGGCGCGGGGCCAACGTCCTGACTTTT. This gives the protein CAGSHDGSGRGANVLTF.

In regard to this clonotype: The conserved closing phenylalanine or tryptophan is absent in this CDR3, likely reflecting a read error. This chain uses TRBV11-1 with TRBJ2-1; 11 nucleotides line up with TRBD2. CDR1 and CDR2 from the germline V gene are SGHAT and FQDESV (reference sequence). This CDR3 contains 16 residues. DNA for the CDR3: TGTGTCAGCAGCTTAAGCAGGGGACTAGCGGTTAATGTGCAGTTCTTA. Translating gives CVSSLSRGLAVNVQFL.

Points on this clonotype: Because the CDR3 is missing its conserved closing phenylalanine or tryptophan, this is likely a read error. The V call is TRBV11-2, the J call TRBJ2-4; 10 bases match TRBD2. This CDR3 contains 17 residues. Germline lookup yields CDR1 SGHAT and CDR2 FQNNGV. The CDR3 region has the DNA TGTGCCAGCAGCTTAGATACTAGCGGGATTGCCAAAAATATTCAGTACATC. The encoded protein is CASSLDTSGIAKNIQYI.

Details on this clonotype: Relative to the germline gene, one junction end is altered; a read error may explain this. J is TRBJ2-3 and V is TRBV7-8, with 9 bases matching TRBD2. The CDR3 loop spans 16 amino acids. The V gene's germline CDR1 is SGHVS and CDR2 FQNEAQ. The CDR3 sequence: CANSYRLADDTDMQYF. CDR3 nucleotide sequence: TGTGCCAACAGCTACCGACTAGCGGACGACACAGATATGCAGTATTTT. The full variable domain, its missing parts supplied by reference TRBV7-8 and TRBJ2-3, is GAGVSQSPRYKVAKRGQDVALRCDPISGHVSLFWYQQALGQGPEFLTYFQNEAQLDKSGLPSDRFFAERPEGSVSTLKIQRTQQEDSAVYLCANSYRLADDTDMQYFGPGTRLTVL.

This clonotype turned up a few times. The junction differs from germline at one of its ends, possibly a read error. The rearrangement uses TRBV6-6 and TRBJ2-1; TRBD2 matches 7 bases. This CDR3 spans 18 amino acids. Germline assignment: CDR1 MNHNY and CDR2 SVGAGI (reference sequence). The CDR3 here is CARSYSNGLAVSYNEQFF. CDR3 DNA sequence: TGTGCCAGGAGTTACTCGAATGGGCTAGCGGTCTCCTACAATGAGCAGTTCTTC.

Concerning this clonotype itself: One junction end does not reproduce the germline sequence, and a read error may be involved. The CDR3 coding sequence is TGTGCCAGCAGTGGGGGGGGCATGGGGTATGGCTACACGTTC. It translates to CASSGGGMGYGYTF. V and J are TRBV12-3 or TRBV12-4 and TRBJ1-2; D might be TRBD1 (6 bases). This CDR3 region has 14 residues.

A word on this clonotype: The final CDR3 position lacks the conserved phenylalanine or tryptophan, pointing to a likely read error. The rearrangement uses TRBV12-3 or TRBV12-4 and TRBJ2-7, with D perhaps TRBD1 (6 bases). The CDR3 consists of 15 residues. The CDR3 protein is CASSSRTAHSYEQYL. The DNA of the CDR3 is TGTGCCAGCAGTTCCCGGACAGCCCACTCCTACGAACAGTACTTA.

The chain uses TRBV12-3 or TRBV12-4 and TRBJ2-1, with 10 bases that match TRBD2. V dropped 9 bases and J dropped 15; count of bases not matched to a gene: 14. The CDR3 has 13 residues. CDR3 region: CASARLAGPRGFF. DNA of the CDR3: TGTGCCAGTGCCAGACTAGCGGGCCCCAGAGGGTTCTTC.

This clonotype appeared many times. CDR3 sequence (DNA): TGTGCCAGCAGTTACTCGACGATAGAGACCCAGTACTTC. Its protein is CASSYSTIETQYF. V is TRBV6-6 and J is TRBJ2-5; unclear D gene. Trimming pared 0 bases from V and 4 bases from J, leaving 6 bases between. This CDR3 is 13 amino acids long. CDR1 is MNHNY, CDR2 SVGAGI, per germline (reference sequence).

This clonotype is judged medium-sized (0.01 to 0.1%). The chain carries TRBV11-2 and TRBJ1-5; D ambiguous. The CDR3 spans 16 residues. Germline V lookup: CDR1 SGHAT, CDR2 FQNNGV. Trimming removed 1 base from V and 6 bases from J, with 16 bases in between. CDR3 in DNA: TGTGCCAGCAGCTTAGGAGACACGGGTTGGGCTCAGCCCCAGCATTTT. This translates into CASSLGDTGWAQPQHF.

On this clonotype itself: A junction end diverges from the germline sequence, so it may reflect a read error. The rearrangement links TRBV29-1 to TRBJ2-6; D possibly corresponds to TRBD1 (6 bases). The CDR3 has 13 residues. CDR1 is SQVTM and CDR2 is ANQGSEA in the germline V gene. The CDR3 region is CRVAGAWGNVLTF. The CDR3 DNA reads as TGCAGGGTTGCAGGGGCCTGGGGCAACGTCCTGACTTTC.

The chain has TRBV30 and TRBJ1-1; the D is unclear. V was clipped by 3 bases and J by 4 bases, with 12 bases between them. The CDR3 length is 13 residues. The germline V gene has CDR1 GTSNPN and CDR2 SVGIG (reference sequence). DNA for the CDR3: TGTGCCTGGAGCATAAGACTGGCCACTGAAGCTTTCTTT. Translation gives CAWSIRLATEAFF.

Turning to this clonotype: Without the conserved terminal phenylalanine or tryptophan, this CDR3 likely stems from a read error. The chain joins TRBV11-1 to TRBJ2-3; D possibly uses TRBD1 or TRBD2 (5 bases each). The V end was cut by 4 bases, the J end by 2 bases, with 25 bases between. The CDR3 loop spans 19 amino acids. CDR1 is SGHAT and CDR2 is FQDESV in the germline V gene (reference sequence). The CDR3 nucleotides are TGTGCCAGCAGCTCTGGGGGAAGCTCTGTTGGAGCCTTCACAGATACGCAGTATCTT. Translated: CASSSGGSSVGAFTDTQYL.